This entry describes one T cell receptor beta chain. This sample is part of a study of blood T cell repertoires in COVID-19. This study enrolled people aged about 18 to 100 from approximately 24 US geographic areas. Participant reports of clinical history set cohort assignment. Germline values: CDR1 SGHRS, CDR2 YFSETQ. Trimming took 0 bases from V and 6 from J, leaving 13 bases between them. The CDR3 spans 15 residues. Original analysis: Reference gene primer amplification gave estimated nucleated cell counts. Clones were read by immunoSEQ multiplex PCR, and TCRdb kept only the in-frame ones, dropping some. Clone size and V and J calls were adopted from that table, with D and trimming inferred from the DNA. The sample holds 220,000 or so clones; roughly 88% are singletons and the top ten take roughly 15%.

The clonotype originates from a woman between 50 and 59 years old with acute COVID-19. The sample taken for sequencing was PBMCs or T cells enriched from blood (not recorded which). V usage is TRBV5-1 and J usage is TRBJ2-1; a possible D gene is TRBD2 (6 bases). CDR3 nucleotide sequence: TGCGCCAGCAGCTTGGGGACTACCGGGGCCAATGAGCAGTTCTTC. Protein sequence: CASSLGTTGANEQFF.